This T cell receptor beta chain was obtained from a study of blood T cell repertoires in COVID-19. Individuals drawn from approximately 26 US areas were about 18 to 89 years old. Profiled with immunoSEQ multiplex PCR; TCRdb holds only in-frame clones, not every one. The sample has around 200,000 clones, approximately 87% seen once. Source material: PBMCs or T cells enriched from blood (not recorded which). This TCR was recovered from a woman between 50 and 59 years old in a cohort exposed to, infected with or recovered from COVID-19 (not recorded which).

CDR3 sequence reads: CAWAYRAEAFF. CDR3 coding DNA: TGTGCCTGGGCCTACAGGGCCGAAGCTTTCTTT. V usage is TRBV30 and J usage is TRBJ1-1, with a possible D match to TRBD1 (6 bases). The V and J ends lost 5 bases and 8 bases respectively, with 12 bases between them. Germline V lookup: CDR1 GTSNPN, CDR2 SVGIG (reference sequence). This CDR3 comprises 11 residues.